The rows below give T cell receptor beta chains drawn from one sample of a study of beta chain features in type 1 diabetes. Libraries were prepared by immunoSEQ multiplex PCR; TCRdb keeps only in-frame clonotypes and omits some of them. Of hundreds of thousands of clones listed, 15% are singletons. Material for sequencing was naive CD4+ T cells from blood. The source of these receptors is a man aged 18-30 years in good health. CDR3s include the opening cysteine and the closing phenylalanine or tryptophan. The order of the fields is clone size, V gene, J gene, D gene, CDR3 protein, CDR3 DNA. D genes are given only for firm matches. Some rows have no size entry. The others give once, few or many, or a class for an expanded clone.

clone_size: -; v_call: TRBV5-1; j_call: TRBJ1-6; d_call: TRBD1; cdr3_aa: CASSLDPGGMGSPLHF; cdr3_nt: TGCGCCAGCAGCTTGGATCCAGGGGGTATGGGTTCACCCCTCCACTTT
clone_size: few; v_call: TRBV10-3; j_call: TRBJ2-7; d_call: TRBD1; cdr3_aa: CAISELRQGGEQYF; cdr3_nt: TGTGCCATCAGTGAGCTACGACAGGGCGGGGAGCAGTACTTC
clone_size: -; v_call: TRBV15; j_call: TRBJ2-1; d_call: TRBD1; cdr3_aa: CATTPGQALYEQFF; cdr3_nt: TGTGCCACCACCCCGGGACAGGCTCTTTATGAGCAGTTCTTC
clone_size: -; v_call: TRBV2; j_call: TRBJ2-7; d_call: -; cdr3_aa: CASIPGLNSYEQYF; cdr3_nt: TGTGCCAGCATTCCGGGCCTGAATTCCTACGAGCAGTACTTC
clone_size: few; v_call: TRBV7-2; j_call: TRBJ2-7; d_call: -; cdr3_aa: CASSPRARLTYEQYF; cdr3_nt: TGTGCCAGCAGCCCCAGGGCACGGCTGACCTACGAGCAGTACTTC
clone_size: -; v_call: TRBV7-2; j_call: TRBJ1-1; d_call: -; cdr3_aa: CASSLVVSVNTEAFF; cdr3_nt: TGTGCCAGCAGCTTAGTGGTCTCAGTGAACACTGAAGCTTTCTTT
clone_size: -; v_call: TRBV23-1; j_call: TRBJ2-1; d_call: -; cdr3_aa: CASSQSGQTAYNEQFF; cdr3_nt: TGCGCCAGCAGTCAATCGGGGCAGACCGCCTACAATGAGCAGTTCTTC
clone_size: few; v_call: TRBV29-1; j_call: TRBJ1-1; d_call: -; cdr3_aa: CSVEVLGGEEGTEAFF; cdr3_nt: TGCAGCGTTGAAGTCCTTGGGGGAGAAGAGGGCACTGAAGCTTTCTTT
clone_size: few; v_call: TRBV21-1; j_call: TRBJ2-7; d_call: -; cdr3_aa: CASSNGWTYEQYF; cdr3_nt: TGTGCCAGCAGCAATGGCTGGACCTACGAGCAGTACTTC
clone_size: -; v_call: TRBV2; j_call: TRBJ1-5; d_call: TRBD1; cdr3_aa: CASSAGGGGNQPQHF; cdr3_nt: TGTGCCAGCAGTGCAGGGGGAGGGGGAAATCAGCCCCAGCATTTT
clone_size: few; v_call: TRBV7-2; j_call: TRBJ2-7; d_call: TRBD2; cdr3_aa: CASSSTRTSGYEQYF; cdr3_nt: TGTGCCAGCAGCTCGACCAGGACTAGCGGCTACGAGCAGTACTTC
clone_size: few; v_call: TRBV19; j_call: TRBJ1-4; d_call: -; cdr3_aa: CATPATLEGEKLFF; cdr3_nt: TGTGCCACCCCAGCGACCCTGGAGGGTGAAAAACTGTTTTTT
clone_size: -; v_call: TRBV4-3; j_call: TRBJ1-2; d_call: -; cdr3_aa: CASSQSVLYGYTF; cdr3_nt: TGCGCCAGCAGCCAATCAGTGCTTTATGGCTACACCTTC
clone_size: -; v_call: TRBV4-1; j_call: TRBJ2-7; d_call: TRBD1; cdr3_aa: CASSQIILAGGREQYF; cdr3_nt: TGCGCCAGCAGCCAAATCATCCTGGCAGGGGGACGCGAGCAGTACTTC
clone_size: few; v_call: TRBV27; j_call: TRBJ1-1; d_call: -; cdr3_aa: CASSWGRNTEAFF; cdr3_nt: TGTGCCAGCAGTTGGGGGCGGAACACTGAAGCTTTCTTT
clone_size: few; v_call: TRBV2; j_call: TRBJ1-2; d_call: -; cdr3_aa: CASRATGIGYGYTF; cdr3_nt: TGTGCCAGCAGGGCCACAGGGATCGGCTATGGCTACACCTTC
clone_size: -; v_call: TRBV30; j_call: TRBJ2-1; d_call: TRBD1; cdr3_aa: CAWRNTGQGTRDEQFF; cdr3_nt: TGTGCCTGGAGGAACACGGGACAGGGAACCCGGGATGAGCAGTTCTTC
clone_size: few; v_call: TRBV29-1; j_call: TRBJ2-7; d_call: -; cdr3_aa: CSVERDGTLNEQYF; cdr3_nt: TGCAGCGTGGAAAGGGACGGGACGCTCAACGAGCAGTACTTC
clone_size: many; v_call: TRBV23-1; j_call: TRBJ2-7; d_call: -; cdr3_aa: CASSQETVAYEQYF; cdr3_nt: TGCGCCAGCAGTCAAGAGACAGTTGCCTACGAGCAGTACTTC
clone_size: few; v_call: TRBV19; j_call: TRBJ1-2; d_call: TRBD1; cdr3_aa: CASSRDRLMFYGYTF; cdr3_nt: TGTGCCAGTAGTAGGGACAGGCTGATGTTTTATGGCTACACCTTC
clone_size: few; v_call: TRBV18; j_call: TRBJ1-4; d_call: -; cdr3_aa: CASSPPASGEKLFF; cdr3_nt: TGTGCCAGCTCACCGCCAGCCTCAGGGGAAAAACTGTTTTTT
clone_size: few; v_call: TRBV28; j_call: TRBJ2-3; d_call: -; cdr3_aa: CASSSLGLRERDTQYF; cdr3_nt: TGTGCCAGCAGTTCCCTTGGACTCCGCGAGAGGGATACGCAGTATTTT
clone_size: many; v_call: TRBV23-1; j_call: TRBJ1-4; d_call: -; cdr3_aa: CASGITGQRGEKLFF; cdr3_nt: TGCGCCAGCGGAATAACAGGTCAACGGGGTGAAAAACTGTTTTTT
clone_size: -; v_call: TRBV5-4; j_call: TRBJ1-2; d_call: -; cdr3_aa: CASSGGTPGNYGYTF; cdr3_nt: TGTGCCAGCAGCGGGGGGACTCCTGGTAACTATGGCTACACCTTC
clone_size: -; v_call: TRBV7-9; j_call: TRBJ2-7; d_call: TRBD1; cdr3_aa: CASSPDRGSYEQYF; cdr3_nt: TGTGCCAGCAGCCCAGACAGGGGCTCCTACGAGCAGTACTTC
clone_size: -; v_call: TRBV9; j_call: TRBJ2-5; d_call: -; cdr3_aa: CASSRTRAAETQYF; cdr3_nt: TGTGCCAGCAGCAGAACTAGGGCTGCGGAGACCCAGTACTTC
clone_size: few; v_call: TRBV2; j_call: TRBJ2-5; d_call: -; cdr3_aa: CASTREAETQYF; cdr3_nt: TGTGCCAGCACCAGGGAAGCAGAGACCCAGTACTTC
clone_size: few; v_call: TRBV5-1; j_call: TRBJ2-5; d_call: -; cdr3_aa: CASSPMTAQETQYF; cdr3_nt: TGCGCCAGCAGCCCAATGACAGCCCAAGAGACCCAGTACTTC
clone_size: few; v_call: TRBV25-1; j_call: TRBJ1-4; d_call: TRBD1; cdr3_aa: CASSVTGGAEKLFF; cdr3_nt: TGTGCCAGCAGTGTCACAGGGGGGGCTGAAAAACTGTTTTTT
clone_size: few; v_call: TRBV6-5; j_call: TRBJ1-5; d_call: TRBD1; cdr3_aa: CASSPGQGRQPQHF; cdr3_nt: TGTGCCAGCAGTCCGGGACAGGGGCGACAGCCCCAGCATTTT
clone_size: -; v_call: TRBV18; j_call: TRBJ2-7; d_call: TRBD1; cdr3_aa: CASSPYEGAYEQYF; cdr3_nt: TGTGCCAGCTCACCCTACGAGGGGGCTTACGAGCAGTACTTC
clone_size: -; v_call: TRBV7-2; j_call: TRBJ2-2; d_call: -; cdr3_aa: CASSLNRNTGELFF; cdr3_nt: TGTGCCAGCAGCTTAAACAGGAACACCGGGGAGCTGTTTTTT
clone_size: -; v_call: TRBV6-1; j_call: TRBJ1-1; d_call: -; cdr3_aa: CASSATWLTEAFF; cdr3_nt: TGTGCCAGCAGTGCCACGTGGCTCACTGAAGCTTTCTTT
clone_size: -; v_call: TRBV7-9; j_call: TRBJ1-3; d_call: -; cdr3_aa: CASSPEGLGNIYF; cdr3_nt: TGTGCCAGCAGCCCAGAGGGGTTGGGGAACATATATTTT
clone_size: -; v_call: TRBV19; j_call: TRBJ1-5; d_call: TRBD1; cdr3_aa: CASTPSGGIDQPQHF; cdr3_nt: TGTGCCAGTACCCCGTCAGGGGGCATCGATCAGCCCCAGCATTTT
clone_size: -; v_call: TRBV4-3; j_call: TRBJ1-6; d_call: TRBD1; cdr3_aa: CASSQDRGMGGYNSPLHF; cdr3_nt: TGCGCCAGCAGCCAAGACAGGGGGATGGGGGGATATAATTCACCCCTCCACTTT
clone_size: -; v_call: TRBV5-4; j_call: TRBJ1-5; d_call: -; cdr3_aa: CASSLQGASPQHF; cdr3_nt: TGTGCCAGCAGCTTACAGGGTGCGTCGCCCCAGCATTTT
clone_size: -; v_call: TRBV6-6; j_call: TRBJ1-5; d_call: -; cdr3_aa: CASTLTGSNQPQHF; cdr3_nt: TGTGCCAGCACCCTGACGGGTAGCAATCAGCCCCAGCATTTT
clone_size: -; v_call: TRBV5-4; j_call: TRBJ1-1; d_call: -; cdr3_aa: CASSLEGRDTEAFF; cdr3_nt: TGTGCCAGCAGCTTGGAGGGTCGGGATACTGAAGCTTTCTTT
clone_size: few; v_call: TRBV10-3; j_call: TRBJ1-1; d_call: -; cdr3_aa: CAISDTRIFATFF; cdr3_nt: TGTGCCATCAGTGATACTCGGATTTTCGCGACTTTCTTT
clone_size: -; v_call: TRBV5-1; j_call: TRBJ2-5; d_call: -; cdr3_aa: CASSLTGHNQETQYF; cdr3_nt: TGCGCCAGCAGCTTAACGGGACACAACCAAGAGACCCAGTACTTC
clone_size: few; v_call: TRBV30; j_call: TRBJ2-3; d_call: TRBD1; cdr3_aa: CAWSPGTVAQYF; cdr3_nt: TGTGCCTGGAGTCCCGGGACAGTCGCGCAGTATTTT
clone_size: -; v_call: TRBV6-1; j_call: TRBJ2-1; d_call: -; cdr3_aa: CASSEDPFSVQVF; cdr3_nt: TGTGCCAGCAGTGAAGACCCCTTCTCAGTCCAGGTCTTC
clone_size: -; v_call: TRBV9; j_call: TRBJ1-2; d_call: -; cdr3_aa: CASSGLGTGYGYTF; cdr3_nt: TGTGCCAGCAGCGGGCTCGGGACTGGCTATGGCTACACCTTC
clone_size: -; v_call: TRBV28; j_call: TRBJ1-1; d_call: -; cdr3_aa: CASKYIQLTEAFF; cdr3_nt: TGTGCCAGCAAGTACATCCAACTAACTGAAGCTTTCTTT
clone_size: few; v_call: TRBV25-1; j_call: TRBJ2-1; d_call: TRBD1; cdr3_aa: CASRPGQGAFSEQFF; cdr3_nt: TGTGCCAGCAGACCGGGACAGGGGGCTTTTAGTGAGCAGTTCTTC
clone_size: -; v_call: TRBV27; j_call: TRBJ2-7; d_call: TRBD1; cdr3_aa: CASSPTDRGRAEQYF; cdr3_nt: TGTGCCAGCAGTCCGACGGACAGGGGGCGGGCCGAGCAGTACTTC
clone_size: -; v_call: TRBV5-1; j_call: TRBJ1-5; d_call: -; cdr3_aa: CASSLDGRGNQPQHF; cdr3_nt: TGCGCCAGCAGCTTGGATGGCCGGGGCAATCAGCCCCAGCATTTT
clone_size: -; v_call: TRBV4-1; j_call: TRBJ2-5; d_call: -; cdr3_aa: CASSQGGGLGETQYF; cdr3_nt: TGCGCCAGCAGCCAGGGGGGCGGTTTAGGGGAGACCCAGTACTTC
clone_size: few; v_call: TRBV6-4; j_call: TRBJ2-1; d_call: TRBD1; cdr3_aa: CASSDPRQGVNEQFF; cdr3_nt: TGTGCCAGCAGTGACCCGAGACAGGGGGTCAATGAGCAGTTCTTC
clone_size: -; v_call: TRBV7-9; j_call: TRBJ2-7; d_call: TRBD1; cdr3_aa: CASSQDRGRPYEQYF; cdr3_nt: TGTGCCAGCAGCCAAGACAGGGGGCGCCCCTACGAGCAGTACTTC
clone_size: -; v_call: TRBV7-2; j_call: TRBJ2-7; d_call: TRBD1; cdr3_aa: CASSGDRGRGYYEQYF; cdr3_nt: TGTGCCAGCAGCGGGGACAGGGGGCGCGGGTACTACGAGCAGTACTTC
clone_size: -; v_call: TRBV6-6; j_call: TRBJ1-2; d_call: TRBD1; cdr3_aa: CASRTGGAYGYTF; cdr3_nt: TGTGCCAGCAGAACAGGGGGAGCTTATGGCTACACCTTC
clone_size: -; v_call: TRBV18; j_call: TRBJ2-7; d_call: -; cdr3_aa: CASSPPKGSRAYEQYF; cdr3_nt: TGTGCCAGCTCACCCCCAAAGGGGTCGAGAGCCTACGAGCAGTACTTC